This T cell receptor (beta chain) was sequenced for a study of radiation and T cells in renal cell carcinoma. General study points: Pretreatment tumor biopsies were lacking, so baseline clonotypes are unknown. In blood, top tumor clones expanded by 2 weeks, shrinking by 4.

TCRdb's copy holds only in-frame clones and misses some; the assay was immunoSEQ multiplex PCR. Here the sample spans approximately 120,000 clones, approximately 82% being singletons. Time point: baseline pretreatment blood. Treatment of the sample: 15 Gy SBRT to primary tumor, nephrectomy 4 weeks later. Blood was sampled at baseline, 2 weeks and 4 weeks after SBRT. Clear cell pathology was present in this patient's renal cell carcinoma. With respect to this clone: Its target is unknown.

With 4 bases removed from V and 0 bases from J, the gap between germline ends came to 7 bases. There are 15 residues in the CDR3. Germline V gene lookup returns CDR1 MNHNY and CDR2 SVGAGI (reference sequence). The source of this sequence is a woman between 55 and 75 years old with renal cell carcinoma. This chain connects TRBV6-6 to TRBJ2-6, with D unclear. Specimen: blood, collected from a patient whose treatment included radiotherapy and nephrectomy. CDR3 nucleotide sequence: TGTGCCAGCAGTTTGGGCTCCTCTGGGGCCAACGTCCTGACTTTC. As protein: CASSLGSSGANVLTF.